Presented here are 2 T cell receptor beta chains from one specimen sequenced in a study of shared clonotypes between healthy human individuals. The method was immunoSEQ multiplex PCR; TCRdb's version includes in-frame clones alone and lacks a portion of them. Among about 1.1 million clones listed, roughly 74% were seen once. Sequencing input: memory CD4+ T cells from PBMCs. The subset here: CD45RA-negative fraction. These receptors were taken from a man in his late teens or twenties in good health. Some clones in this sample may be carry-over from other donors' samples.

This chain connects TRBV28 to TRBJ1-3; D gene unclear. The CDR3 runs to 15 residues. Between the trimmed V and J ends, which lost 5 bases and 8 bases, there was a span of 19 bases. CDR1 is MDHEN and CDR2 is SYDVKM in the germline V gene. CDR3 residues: CASSLRGRAGDTIYF. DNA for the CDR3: TGTGCCAGCAGTCTCCGAGGGCGGGCCGGGGACACCATATATTTT.

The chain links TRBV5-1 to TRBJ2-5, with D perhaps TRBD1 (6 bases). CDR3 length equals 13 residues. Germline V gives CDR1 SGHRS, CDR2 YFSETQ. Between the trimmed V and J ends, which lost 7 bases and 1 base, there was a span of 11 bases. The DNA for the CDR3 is TGCGCCAGCCACCGGGACACCCAAGAGACCCAGTACTTC. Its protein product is CASHRDTQETQYF.